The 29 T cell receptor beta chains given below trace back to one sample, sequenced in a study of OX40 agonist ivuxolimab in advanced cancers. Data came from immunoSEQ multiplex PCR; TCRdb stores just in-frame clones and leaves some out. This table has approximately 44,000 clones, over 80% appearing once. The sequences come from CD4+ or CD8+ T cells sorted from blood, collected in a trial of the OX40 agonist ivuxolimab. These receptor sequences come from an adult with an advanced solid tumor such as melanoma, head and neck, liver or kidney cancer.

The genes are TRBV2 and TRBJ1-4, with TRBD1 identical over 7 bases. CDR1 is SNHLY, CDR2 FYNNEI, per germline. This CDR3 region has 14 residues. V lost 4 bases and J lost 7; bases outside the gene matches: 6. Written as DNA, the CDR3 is TGTGCCAGCAGTGGCTTGACAGGGCGTGAAAAACTGTTTTTT. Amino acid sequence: CASSGLTGREKLFF.

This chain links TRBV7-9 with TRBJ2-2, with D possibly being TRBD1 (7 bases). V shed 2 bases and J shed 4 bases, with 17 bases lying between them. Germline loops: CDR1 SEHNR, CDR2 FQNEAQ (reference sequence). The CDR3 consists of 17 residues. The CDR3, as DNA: TGTGCCAGCAGCTTACAGACAGGGAGGAGCATCACCGGGGAGCTGTTTTTT. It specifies CASSLQTGRSITGELFF.

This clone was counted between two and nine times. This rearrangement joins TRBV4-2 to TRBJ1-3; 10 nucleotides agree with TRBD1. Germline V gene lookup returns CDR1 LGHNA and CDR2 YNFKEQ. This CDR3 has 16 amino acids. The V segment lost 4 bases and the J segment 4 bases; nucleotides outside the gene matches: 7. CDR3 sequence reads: CASSRGTGDTGNTIYF. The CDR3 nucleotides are TGTGCCAGCAGCCGTGGGACAGGGGATACCGGAAACACCATATATTTT.

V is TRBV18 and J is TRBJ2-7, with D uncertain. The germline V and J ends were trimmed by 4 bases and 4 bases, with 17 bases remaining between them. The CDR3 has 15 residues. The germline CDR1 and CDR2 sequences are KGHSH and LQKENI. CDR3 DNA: TGTGCCAGCTCACTGGTACAAATGAGTGGGTACGAGCAGTACTTC. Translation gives CASSLVQMSGYEQYF.

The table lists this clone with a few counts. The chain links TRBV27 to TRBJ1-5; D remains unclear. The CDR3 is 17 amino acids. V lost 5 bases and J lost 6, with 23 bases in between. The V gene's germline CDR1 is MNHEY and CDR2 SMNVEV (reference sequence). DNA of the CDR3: TGTGCCAGCAGTCCAACCCCCGCTGCCAGGTCGGGTCAGCCCCAGCATTTT. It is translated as CASSPTPAARSGQPQHF.

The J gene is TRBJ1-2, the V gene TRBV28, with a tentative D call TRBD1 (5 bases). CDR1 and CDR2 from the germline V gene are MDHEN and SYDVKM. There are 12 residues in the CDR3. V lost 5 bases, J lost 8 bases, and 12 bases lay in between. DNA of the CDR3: TGTGCCAGCAGTCCAGGGTTTAGGGGCTACACCTTC. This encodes CASSPGFRGYTF.

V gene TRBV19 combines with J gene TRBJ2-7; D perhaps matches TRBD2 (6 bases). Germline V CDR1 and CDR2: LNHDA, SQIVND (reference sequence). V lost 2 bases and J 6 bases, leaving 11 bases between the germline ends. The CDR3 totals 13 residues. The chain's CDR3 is CASSIYLEGEQYF. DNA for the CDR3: TGTGCCAGTAGTATATACTTGGAGGGCGAGCAGTACTTC. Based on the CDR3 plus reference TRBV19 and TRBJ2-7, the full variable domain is DGGITQSPKYLFRKEGQNVTLSCEQNLNHDAMYWYRQDPGQGLRLIYYSQIVNDFQKGDIAEGYSVSREKKESFPLTVTSAQKNPTAFYLCASSIYLEGEQYFGPGTRLTVT.

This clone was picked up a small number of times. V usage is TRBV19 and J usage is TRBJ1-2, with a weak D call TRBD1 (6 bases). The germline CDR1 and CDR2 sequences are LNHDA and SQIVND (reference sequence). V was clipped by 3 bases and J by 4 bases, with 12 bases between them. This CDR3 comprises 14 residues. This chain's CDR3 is CASSITGPVYGYTF. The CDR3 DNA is TGTGCCAGTAGTATTACAGGGCCCGTCTATGGCTACACCTTC.

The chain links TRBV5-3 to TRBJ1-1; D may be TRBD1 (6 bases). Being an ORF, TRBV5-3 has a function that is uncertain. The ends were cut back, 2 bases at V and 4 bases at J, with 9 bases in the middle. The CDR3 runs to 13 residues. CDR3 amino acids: CARSFRGTTEAFF. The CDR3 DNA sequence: TGTGCCAGAAGCTTCAGGGGAACCACTGAAGCTTTCTTT.

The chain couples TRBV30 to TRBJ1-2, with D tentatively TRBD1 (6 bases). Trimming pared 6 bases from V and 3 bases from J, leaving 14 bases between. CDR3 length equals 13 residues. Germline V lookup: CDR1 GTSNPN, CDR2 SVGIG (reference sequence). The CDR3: CACHAGADYGYTF. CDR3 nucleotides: TGTGCCTGCCATGCAGGGGCCGACTATGGCTACACCTTC. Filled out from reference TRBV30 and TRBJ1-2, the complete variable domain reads SQTIHQWPATLVQPVGSPLSLECTVEGTSNPNLYWYRQAAGRGLQLLFYSVGIGQISSEVPQNLSASRPQDRQFILSSKKLLLSDSGFYLCACHAGADYGYTFGSGTRLTVV.

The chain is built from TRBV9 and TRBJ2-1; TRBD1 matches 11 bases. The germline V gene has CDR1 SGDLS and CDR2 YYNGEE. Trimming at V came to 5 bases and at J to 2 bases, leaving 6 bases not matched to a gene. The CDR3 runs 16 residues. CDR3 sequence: CASSRRTGGAYNEQFF. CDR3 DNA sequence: TGTGCCAGCAGTCGGAGGACAGGGGGCGCCTACAATGAGCAGTTCTTC.

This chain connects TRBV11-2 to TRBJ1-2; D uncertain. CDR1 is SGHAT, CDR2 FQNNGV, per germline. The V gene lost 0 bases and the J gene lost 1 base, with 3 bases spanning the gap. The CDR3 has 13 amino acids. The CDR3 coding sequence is TGTGCCAGCAGCTTAGATCTTAACTATGGCTACACCTTC. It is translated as CASSLDLNYGYTF.

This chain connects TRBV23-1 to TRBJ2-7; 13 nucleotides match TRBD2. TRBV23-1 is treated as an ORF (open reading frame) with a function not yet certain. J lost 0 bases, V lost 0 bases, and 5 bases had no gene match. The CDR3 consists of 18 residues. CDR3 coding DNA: TGCGCCAGCAGTCAATCGTTACTAGCGGGAGGGAACTCCTACGAGCAGTACTTC. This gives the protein CASSQSLLAGGNSYEQYF.

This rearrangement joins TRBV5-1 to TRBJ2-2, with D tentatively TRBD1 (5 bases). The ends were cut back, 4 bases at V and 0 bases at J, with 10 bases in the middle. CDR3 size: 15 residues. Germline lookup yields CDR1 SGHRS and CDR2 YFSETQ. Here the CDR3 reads CASSSRVANTGELFF. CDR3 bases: TGCGCCAGCAGCAGCAGGGTCGCGAACACCGGGGAGCTGTTTTTT.

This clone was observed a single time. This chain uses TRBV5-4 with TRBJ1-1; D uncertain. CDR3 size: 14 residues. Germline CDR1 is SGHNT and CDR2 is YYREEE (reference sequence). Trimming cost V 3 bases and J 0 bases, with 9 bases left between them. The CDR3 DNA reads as TGTGCCAGCAGCTCTATAAAGATGAACACTGAAGCTTTCTTT. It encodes CASSSIKMNTEAFF.

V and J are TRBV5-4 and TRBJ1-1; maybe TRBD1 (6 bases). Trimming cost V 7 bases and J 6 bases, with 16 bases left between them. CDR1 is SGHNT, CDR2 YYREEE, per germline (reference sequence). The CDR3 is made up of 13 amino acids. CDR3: CASSGGLLAEAFF. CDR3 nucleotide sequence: TGTGCCAGCTCCGGGGGGCTACTGGCTGAAGCTTTCTTT.

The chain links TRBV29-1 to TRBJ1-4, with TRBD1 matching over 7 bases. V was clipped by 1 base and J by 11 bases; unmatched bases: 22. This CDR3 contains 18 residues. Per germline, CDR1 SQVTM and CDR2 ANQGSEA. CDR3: CSVEVGGKDRRQGGKLFF. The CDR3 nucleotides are TGCAGCGTTGAAGTGGGGGGTAAGGACAGGAGGCAAGGAGGCAAACTGTTTTTT. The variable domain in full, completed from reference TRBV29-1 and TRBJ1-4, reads SAVISQKPSRDICQRGTSLTIQCQVDSQVTMMFWYRQQPGQSLTLIATANQGSEATYESGFVIDKFPISRPNLTFSTLTVSNMSPEDSSIYLCSVEVGGKDRRQGGKLFFGSGTQLSVL.

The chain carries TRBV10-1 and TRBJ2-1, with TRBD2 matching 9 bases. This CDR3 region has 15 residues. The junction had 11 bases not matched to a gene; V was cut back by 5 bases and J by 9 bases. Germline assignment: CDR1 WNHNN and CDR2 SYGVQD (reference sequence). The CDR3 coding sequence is TGCGCCAGCAGTAGGGGTGATAGCGGGAGACTTGAGCAGTTCTTC. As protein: CASSRGDSGRLEQFF.

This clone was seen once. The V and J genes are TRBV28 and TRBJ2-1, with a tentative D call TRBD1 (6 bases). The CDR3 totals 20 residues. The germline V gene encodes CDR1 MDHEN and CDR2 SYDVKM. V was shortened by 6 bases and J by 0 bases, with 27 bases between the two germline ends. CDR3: CASRNMGAQERIYSYNEQFF. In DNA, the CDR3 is TGTGCCAGCAGAAATATGGGGGCCCAGGAGCGGATCTACTCCTACAATGAGCAGTTCTTC.

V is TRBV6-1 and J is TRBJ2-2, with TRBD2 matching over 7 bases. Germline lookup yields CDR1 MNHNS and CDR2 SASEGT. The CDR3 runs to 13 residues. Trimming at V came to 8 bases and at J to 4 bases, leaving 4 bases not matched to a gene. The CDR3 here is CASGAGVTGELFF. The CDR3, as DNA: TGTGCCAGCGGGGCGGGGGTCACCGGGGAGCTGTTTTTT.

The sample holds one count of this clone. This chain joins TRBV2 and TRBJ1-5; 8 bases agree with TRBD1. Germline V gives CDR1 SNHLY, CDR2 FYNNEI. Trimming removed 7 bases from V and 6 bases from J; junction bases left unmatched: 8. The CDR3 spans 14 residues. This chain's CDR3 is CASTGGRSSQPQHF. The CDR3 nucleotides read TGTGCCAGCACAGGGGGCAGGAGTTCTCAGCCCCAGCATTTT.

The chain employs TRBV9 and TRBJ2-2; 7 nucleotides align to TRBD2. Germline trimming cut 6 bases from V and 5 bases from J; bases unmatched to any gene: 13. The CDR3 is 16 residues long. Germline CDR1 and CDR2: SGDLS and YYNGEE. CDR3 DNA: TGTGCCAGCACTCGGCACCAGGCCGGGGGGACCGGGGAGCTGTTTTTT. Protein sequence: CASTRHQAGGTGELFF.

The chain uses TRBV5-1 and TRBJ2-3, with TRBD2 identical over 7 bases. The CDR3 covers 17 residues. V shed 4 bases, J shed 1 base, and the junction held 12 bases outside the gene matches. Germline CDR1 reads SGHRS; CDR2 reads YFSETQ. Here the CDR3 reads CASSPYGGGQGTDTQYF. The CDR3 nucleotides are TGCGCCAGCAGCCCCTATGGGGGAGGGCAGGGCACAGATACGCAGTATTTT.

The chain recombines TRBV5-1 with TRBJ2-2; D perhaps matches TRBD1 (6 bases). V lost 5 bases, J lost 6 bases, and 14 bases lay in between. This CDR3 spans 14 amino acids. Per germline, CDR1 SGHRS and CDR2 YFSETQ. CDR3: CASSDQGPPGELFF. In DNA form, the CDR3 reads TGCGCCAGCAGTGATCAGGGGCCACCCGGGGAGCTGTTTTTT.

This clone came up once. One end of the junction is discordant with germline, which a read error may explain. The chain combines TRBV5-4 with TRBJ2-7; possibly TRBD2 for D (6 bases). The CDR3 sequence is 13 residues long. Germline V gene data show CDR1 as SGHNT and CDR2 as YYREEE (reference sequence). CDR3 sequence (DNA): TGTGCCAGCAGTTTGGTGGGAGGCTACGAGCAGTACTTC. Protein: CASSLVGGYEQYF.

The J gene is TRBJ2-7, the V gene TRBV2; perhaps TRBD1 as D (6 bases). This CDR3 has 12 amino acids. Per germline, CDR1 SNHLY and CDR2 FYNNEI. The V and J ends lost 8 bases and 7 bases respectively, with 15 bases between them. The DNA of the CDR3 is TGTGCCAGCGGTAGACAGGAGACTGAGCAGTACTTC. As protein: CASGRQETEQYF.

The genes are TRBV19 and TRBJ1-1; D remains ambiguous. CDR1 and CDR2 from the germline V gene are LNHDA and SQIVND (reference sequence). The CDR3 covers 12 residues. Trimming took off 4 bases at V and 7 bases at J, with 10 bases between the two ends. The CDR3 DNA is TGTGCCAGTAGTAACCGCTGGGGTGAAGCTTTCTTT. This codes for CASSNRWGEAFF.

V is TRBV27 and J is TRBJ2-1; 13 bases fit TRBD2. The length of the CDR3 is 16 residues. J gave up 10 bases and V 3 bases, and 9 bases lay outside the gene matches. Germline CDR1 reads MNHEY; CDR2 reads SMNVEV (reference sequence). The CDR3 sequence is CASSFLTSGRAVEQFF. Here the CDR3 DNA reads TGTGCCAGCAGTTTCCTCACTAGCGGGAGGGCCGTCGAGCAGTTCTTC.

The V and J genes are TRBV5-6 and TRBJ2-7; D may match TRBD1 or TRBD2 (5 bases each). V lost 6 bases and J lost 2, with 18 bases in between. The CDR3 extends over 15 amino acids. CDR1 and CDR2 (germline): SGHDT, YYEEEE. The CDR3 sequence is CASTRRARATYEQYF. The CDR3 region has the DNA TGTGCCAGCACCCGGCGGGCCAGGGCCACCTACGAGCAGTACTTC.